The next 32 T cell receptor beta chains were all read from a single sample in a study of beta chain features in type 1 diabetes (dated by TCRdb to between 2017 and 2018). The protocol used for the library was the immunoSEQ multiplex PCR assay. All of the isolated RNA was reverse transcribed with the High Capacity cDNA Reverse Transcription Kit, so expressed TCRB transcripts were sequenced. The table comes from immuneACCESS by way of TCRdb, which keeps in-frame sequences with V and J called. Part of the clones is missing from these tables; in studies checked, under half for an unresolved V gene and the rest for unknown reasons. The sample has approximately 38,000 clones on record, about half of them singletons. The top ten hold around 0.7% of the sample. Sequencing used central memory CD4+ T cells from blood. These receptors were obtained from a woman between 18 and 30 years old in good health.

The V and J genes are TRBV28 and TRBJ2-7, with D perhaps matching TRBD1 (5 bases). This CDR3 is 12 amino acids long. Germline CDR1 is MDHEN and CDR2 is SYDVKM. The V and J ends lost 5 bases and 7 bases respectively, with 12 bases between them. The CDR3: CASSQGPREQYF. The DNA of the CDR3 is TGTGCCAGCAGTCAGGGTCCGCGGGAGCAGTACTTC.

The chain is built from TRBV5-1 and TRBJ1-1; tentatively, D is TRBD1 (5 bases). Germline CDR1 and CDR2: SGHRS and YFSETQ. V was pared by 0 bases and J by 1 base, with 10 bases between. This CDR3 is 15 amino acids long. The CDR3 loop reads CASSLANRRNTEAFF. CDR3 coding DNA: TGCGCCAGCAGCTTGGCAAACAGGAGGAACACTGAAGCTTTCTTT.

This chain joins TRBV11-2 and TRBJ2-7; TRBD2 might be the D (6 bases). This CDR3 region has 13 residues. The V gene lost 5 bases and the J gene lost 1 base, with 9 bases spanning the gap. Germline V gives CDR1 SGHAT, CDR2 FQNNGV. CDR3 in DNA: TGTGCCAGCAGCCGGGGGACTTCCTACGAGCAGTACTTC. This translates into CASSRGTSYEQYF.

The genes are TRBV30 and TRBJ1-1; D call uncertain. V was cut by 3 bases and J by 0 bases, with 11 bases left in between. CDR3 length: 14 amino acids. The V gene's germline CDR1 is GTSNPN and CDR2 SVGIG (reference sequence). CDR3 loop: CAWRRPGMNTEAFF. The CDR3 coding sequence is TGTGCCTGGAGAAGGCCGGGAATGAACACTGAAGCTTTCTTT.

This clone was recorded only once. The chain recombines TRBV27 with TRBJ2-3; no reliable D call. Germline CDR1 and CDR2: MNHEY and SMNVEV (reference sequence). The germline V and J ends were trimmed by 2 bases and 0 bases, with 15 bases remaining between them. The CDR3 has 17 residues. The CDR3 loop is CASSLDVLAASTDTQYF. CDR3 nucleotides: TGTGCCAGCAGTTTAGATGTCCTGGCGGCTAGCACAGATACGCAGTATTTT.

This clone was detected a few times. The genes are TRBV4-1 and TRBJ2-7; TRBD1 matches at 8 bases. V was clipped by 0 bases and J by 3 bases; unmatched bases: 4. Germline-derived CDR1 and CDR2 are MGHRA and YSYEKL. The length of the CDR3 is 15 residues. The CDR3 DNA reads as TGCGCCAGCAGCCAAGATCCAGGGGGCAGCTACGAGCAGTACTTC. Translating it yields CASSQDPGGSYEQYF.

The rearrangement links TRBV5-1 to TRBJ2-5; TRBD1 might be the D (6 bases). This CDR3 contains 11 residues. Germline CDR1 and CDR2: SGHRS and YFSETQ. The ends were cut back, 7 bases at V and 4 bases at J, with 8 bases in the middle. CDR3: CASQQGETQYF. In DNA, the CDR3 is TGCGCCAGCCAACAGGGAGAGACCCAGTACTTC.

This clone appeared a few times. The gene calls are TRBV7-9 and TRBJ2-6; 9 positions match TRBD1. In germline, CDR1 is SEHNR, CDR2 FQNEAQ (reference sequence). The CDR3 covers 17 residues. The junction had 7 bases not matched to a gene; V was cut back by 5 bases and J by 2 bases. The CDR3 spells CASSPTRDRAGANVLTF. CDR3 sequence (DNA): TGTGCCAGCAGCCCCACTAGGGACAGGGCTGGGGCCAACGTCCTGACTTTC.

This clone was counted between two and nine times. The CDR3 DNA is TGTGCCAGCAGCAAACAGGGGAGAGATTCACCCCTCCACTTT. Protein: CASSKQGRDSPLHF. The V and J genes are TRBV6-5 and TRBJ1-6, with 7 positions matching TRBD1. Germline V CDR1 and CDR2: MNHEY, SVGAGI. Trimming removed 6 bases from V and 8 bases from J; junction bases left unmatched: 7. The CDR3 spans 14 residues.

This clone was observed a handful of times. This chain links TRBV15 with TRBJ2-1; 11 bases are a match to TRBD2. The CDR3 spans 15 residues. Germline V CDR1 and CDR2: LNHNV, YYDKDF (reference sequence). The ends lost 4 bases at V and 4 bases at J; junction bases unmatched: 3. CDR3 sequence (DNA): TGTGCCACCAGCACCCGACTAGCGGGGTACAATGAGCAGTTCTTC. Translated, it gives CATSTRLAGYNEQFF.

The chain recombines TRBV19 with TRBJ2-3, with 8 bases identical to TRBD2. Germline V gives CDR1 LNHDA, CDR2 SQIVND (reference sequence). V was pared by 1 base and J by 5 bases, with 5 bases of the junction left unmatched. The CDR3 extends over 15 amino acids. CDR3 amino acids: CASSIAGGLVDTQYF. The CDR3 region has the DNA TGTGCCAGTAGTATAGCGGGAGGGCTTGTAGATACGCAGTATTTT.

The chain links TRBV9 to TRBJ1-1, with no clear D. The CDR3 is 14 amino acids. V was trimmed by 4 bases and J by 2 bases, leaving 12 bases between them. CDR1 and CDR2 from the germline V gene are SGDLS and YYNGEE. CDR3 residues: CASSPAGDNTEAFF. CDR3 nucleotide sequence: TGTGCCAGCAGCCCAGCGGGTGATAACACTGAAGCTTTCTTT. Drawing the rest from reference TRBV9 and TRBJ1-1, the complete variable domain is DSGVTQTPKHLITATGQRVTLRCSPRSGDLSVYWYQQSLDQGLQFLIQYYNGEERAKGNILERFSAQQFPDLHSELNLSSLELGDSALYFCASSPAGDNTEAFFGQGTRLTVV.

The chain combines TRBV7-9 with TRBJ1-2; D may be TRBD1 (6 bases). There are 12 residues in the CDR3. Looked up from germline, CDR1 is SEHNR and CDR2 is FQNEAQ (reference sequence). With 3 bases removed from V and 6 bases from J, the gap between germline ends came to 8 bases. DNA for the CDR3: TGTGCCAGCAGCTTCAACAGGGATGGCTACACCTTC. It specifies CASSFNRDGYTF.

The J gene is TRBJ1-1, the V gene TRBV30; 9 positions agree with TRBD1. The V gene's germline CDR1 is GTSNPN and CDR2 SVGIG (reference sequence). V gave up 5 bases and J gave up 5 bases; unmatched junction bases: 6. The CDR3 loop spans 13 amino acids. CDR3 sequence reads: CAWADRGGTEAFF. CDR3 coding DNA: TGTGCCTGGGCCGACAGGGGGGGAACTGAAGCTTTCTTT.

In this sample, this clone turned up once. The chain couples TRBV5-5 to TRBJ1-1; weak D call: TRBD1 (5 bases). Germline values: CDR1 SGHKS, CDR2 YYEKEE (reference sequence). Trimming pared 2 bases from V and 1 base from J, leaving 12 bases between. The CDR3 totals 15 residues. In nucleotides, the CDR3 is TGTGCCAGCAGCTTCTTTGACAGTGGGAACACTGAAGCTTTCTTT. It translates to CASSFFDSGNTEAFF.

This CDR3 is CASSFGRAAYGYTF. The CDR3 DNA sequence: TGTGCCAGCAGCTTTGGCAGGGCGGCGTATGGCTACACCTTC. The genes are TRBV11-2 and TRBJ1-2, with D maybe TRBD1 (5 bases). Trimming took 3 bases from V and 5 from J, leaving 13 bases between them. This CDR3 is built from 14 residues. CDR1 is SGHAT and CDR2 is FQNNGV in the germline V gene.

V is TRBV10-3 and J is TRBJ1-1, with D unresolved. Trimming pared 3 bases from V and 11 bases from J, leaving 16 bases between. The germline CDR1 and CDR2 sequences are ENHRY and SYGVKD. The CDR3 sequence is 13 residues long. The CDR3 region has the DNA TGTGCCATCAGTGAAAAGGCAGCCCTGGGCGCTTTCTTT. Its protein product is CAISEKAALGAFF.

The genes are TRBV11-2 and TRBJ2-3; 7 bases agree with TRBD1. This CDR3 comprises 15 residues. Germline V CDR1 and CDR2: SGHAT, FQNNGV. J gave up 7 bases and V 2 bases, and 9 bases lay outside the gene matches. CDR3 protein: CASSLRGHGQNTQYF. In nucleotides, the CDR3 is TGTGCCAGCAGCTTAAGGGGGCACGGCCAGAATACGCAGTATTTT.

V usage is TRBV6-1 and J usage is TRBJ1-1, with 12 bases identical to TRBD1. Germline CDR1 is MNHNS and CDR2 is SASEGT. This CDR3 has 14 amino acids. J gave up 8 bases and V 5 bases, and 6 bases lay outside the gene matches. CDR3 DNA: TGTGCCAGCAGTCCCCGGGACAGGGGGCGCGAAGCTTTCTTT. This translates into CASSPRDRGREAFF.

A few counts support this clone. This rearrangement joins TRBV11-1 to TRBJ1-2; D is possibly TRBD1 (5 bases). Germline lookup yields CDR1 SGHAT and CDR2 FQDESV (reference sequence). The CDR3 extends over 16 amino acids. V lost 6 bases and J lost 2, with 19 bases in between. CDR3 residues: CASSGIQGAYNYGYTF. The DNA for the CDR3 is TGTGCCAGCAGTGGGATTCAGGGCGCCTACAACTATGGCTACACCTTC.

This chain connects TRBV7-2 to TRBJ2-5; no reliable D call. V lost 1 base to trimming and J lost 5 bases, with 20 bases between them. CDR1 and CDR2 from the germline V gene are SGHTA and FQGNSA. The CDR3 contains 17 residues. CDR3 bases: TGTGCCAGCAGCTTAGGTGTCCGGGTCCCTCTGAAGGAGACCCAGTACTTC. Translated: CASSLGVRVPLKETQYF.

The J gene is TRBJ2-1, the V gene TRBV30; 7 bases align to TRBD2. J lost 3 bases, V lost 3 bases, and 11 bases had no gene match. The CDR3 covers 16 residues. Germline lookup yields CDR1 GTSNPN and CDR2 SVGIG (reference sequence). The CDR3 DNA follows: TGTGCCTGGAGCGCCGCGCCGGGAGGTCTCTACAATGAGCAGTTCTTC. Its protein is CAWSAAPGGLYNEQFF.

This clone appeared once. The V and J genes are TRBV2 and TRBJ2-1; possibly TRBD2 for D (6 bases). Between the trimmed V and J ends, which lost 8 bases and 5 bases, there was a span of 16 bases. CDR3 size: 14 residues. Germline CDR1 and CDR2: SNHLY and FYNNEI. CDR3: CASLRIAVDNEQFF. The CDR3 DNA reads as TGTGCCAGCCTCCGGATAGCGGTAGACAATGAGCAGTTCTTC. The variable domain in full, with the rest retrieved from reference TRBV2 and TRBJ2-1, is EPEVTQTPSHQVTQMGQEVILRCVPISNHLYFYWYRQILGQKVEFLVSFYNNEISEKSEIFDDQFSVERPDGSNFTLKIRSTKLEDSAMYFCASLRIAVDNEQFFGPGTRLTVL.

This chain joins TRBV7-2 and TRBJ2-5, with TRBD2 matching over 7 bases. Gene TRBJ2-7 matches the end of the DNA better, so the J call may be wrong. This CDR3 contains 15 residues. The germline V gene has CDR1 SGHTA and CDR2 FQGNSA. The CDR3 here is CASSLGGGNSYEQYF. DNA for the CDR3: TGTGCCAGCAGCTTAGGGGGGGGGAATTCCTACGAGCAGTACTTC.

This rearrangement joins TRBV7-3 to TRBJ2-1; D ambiguous. There are 13 residues in the CDR3. The V gene lost 4 bases and the J gene lost 8 bases, with 12 bases spanning the gap. Germline V CDR1 and CDR2: SGHTA, FQGTGA. CDR3 bases: TGTGCCAGCAGCTCGTCAGGCGTAGATGAGCAGTTCTTC. Its protein is CASSSSGVDEQFF. The full variable domain, in which reference TRBV7-3 and TRBJ2-1 provide the parts outside the CDR3, is GAGVSQTPSNKVTEKGKYVELRCDPISGHTALYWYRQSLGQGPEFLIYFQGTGAADDSGLPNDRFFAVRPEGSVSTLKIQRTERGDSAVYLCASSSSGVDEQFFGPGTRLTVL.

This chain uses TRBV11-1 with TRBJ1-2, with 8 positions matching TRBD1. Germline CDR1 reads SGHAT; CDR2 reads FQDESV (reference sequence). The CDR3 length is 13 residues. J gave up 8 bases and V 5 bases, and 7 bases lay outside the gene matches. This chain's CDR3 is CASSQSDRAGYTF. CDR3 in DNA: TGTGCCAGCAGCCAATCGGACAGGGCCGGCTACACCTTC.

V usage is TRBV7-2 and J usage is TRBJ2-2; D unclear. V was pared by 5 bases and J by 7 bases, with 8 bases between. CDR1 and CDR2 from the germline V gene are SGHTA and FQGNSA. This CDR3 spans 12 amino acids. Here the CDR3 DNA reads TGTGCCAGCAGCGCCTACGGCGGGGAGCTGTTTTTT. This sequence encodes CASSAYGGELFF.

The rearrangement joins TRBV5-4 to TRBJ1-6; D might be TRBD1 (5 bases). V dropped 4 bases and J dropped 9 bases, with 17 bases sitting between them. The CDR3 sequence is 15 residues long. CDR1 is SGHNT and CDR2 is YYREEE in the germline V gene (reference sequence). DNA for the CDR3: TGTGCCAGCAGCCCTAGGGTGGGGCTGGGTTCACCCCTCCACTTT. This translates into CASSPRVGLGSPLHF.

This rearrangement joins TRBV5-8 to TRBJ2-2, with 8 bases matching TRBD2. The CDR3 covers 16 residues. The junction had 11 bases not matched to a gene; V was cut back by 4 bases and J by 6 bases. Germline values: CDR1 SGHTS, CDR2 YDEGEE. The CDR3 DNA reads as TGTGCCAGCAGCCCCGTACCGGGAGGGAGAGCCGGGGAGCTGTTTTTT. It yields the protein CASSPVPGGRAGELFF.

The chain carries TRBV27 and TRBJ2-4; 10 nucleotides align to TRBD1. CDR3 length: 15 residues. CDR1 and CDR2 from the germline V gene are MNHEY and SMNVEV (reference sequence). The V and J ends lost 5 bases and 4 bases, in that order; junction bases with no gene match: 5. Written as DNA, the CDR3 is TGTGCCAGCAGTGGACAGGGGGTGAAAAAAAACATTCAGTACTTC. It codes for CASSGQGVKKNIQYF.

The V gene is TRBV14, the J gene TRBJ1-3; D call uncertain. Germline lookup yields CDR1 SGHDN and CDR2 FVKESK. This CDR3 contains 17 residues. Deletions cut 0 bases from V and 0 bases from J, with 12 bases between. CDR3 sequence (DNA): TGTGCCAGCAGCCAAGATCTTGGGCTCGGCTCTGGAAACACCATATATTTT. Amino acids: CASSQDLGLGSGNTIYF.

The chain links TRBV6-6 to TRBJ2-7; TRBD2 agrees at 8 bases. V trimming: 10 bases; J trimming: 3 bases; junction bases outside the gene matches: 8. Germline V lookup: CDR1 MNHNY, CDR2 SVGAGI (reference sequence). The CDR3 length is 13 residues. CDR3 bases: TGTGCCATCCGGAGCGGGGGAAACTACGAGCAGTACTTC. Protein: CAIRSGGNYEQYF.